The clone carrying this TCR beta chain was observed at least ten times. Its antigen is unidentified. This sample is drawn from a study of T cells in Graves' hyperthyroidism and ophthalmopathy. Study-wide results and limits: Researchers report that a 13 V-J model separated ophthalmopathy from stable hyperthyroidism. Ophthalmopathy onset followed model prediction by a median about six months.

RNA transcripts were the template for amplifying TCR beta CDR3 regions. Researchers ran a first-round RT-PCR on the TCR CDR3 using the HTBI primer set. TCRdb reprocessed the multiplex PCR reads via MiXCR and lists one record per CDR3 protein. This table has more than 550,000 distinct CDR3 sequences, around 20% appearing once. This CDR3 spans 15 amino acids. Trimming left V 5 bases short and J 3 bases short, with 17 bases between. The hyperthyroidism was newly diagnosed and had lasted under 2 months; the patients were aged 18 to 65. Exclusion of a patient resulted from uncontrolled infection, other autoimmune disease, pregnancy or lactation.

The chain combines TRBV12-3 or TRBV12-4 with TRBJ2-7; D tentatively reads TRBD1 or TRBD2 (6 bases each). The origin of this receptor is a woman aged 50 to 60 with Graves' hyperthyroidism that later progressed to Graves' ophthalmopathy. Sample: blood. Written as DNA, the CDR3 is TGTGCCAGCAGTAGTGCCGGGGGCGCTTTCTACGAGCAGTACTTC. As protein: CASSSAGGAFYEQYF.